Below, one T cell receptor (beta chain) is given with its context. The data were obtained in a study of blood T cell repertoires in COVID-19. Study overall: Collection of acute and convalescent COVID-19 samples took place in the United States, Italy and Spain. In each case, the material was cDNA or gDNA derived from T cells, B-cell-depleted T cells, or PBMCs.

In the authors' methods: Amplification with reference gene primers provided the estimates of nucleated cell counts. This table comes from immunoSEQ multiplex PCR, and its TCRdb copy is limited to in-frame clones, with some not included. Clone size and the V and J calls come from that table; the DNA yielded D and trimming. The sample shows a few hundred thousand clones, more than 75% of them seen only once. The clonotype originates from a woman aged 40-49 years who had recovered from COVID-19. Input material: peripheral blood.

The DNA of the CDR3 is TGTGCCAGCAGCTTGGGGGGGACTACACACAATGAGCAGTTCTTC. It encodes CASSLGGTTHNEQFF. The chain uses TRBV5-4 and TRBJ2-1; 7 bases fit TRBD2. CDR3 length: 15 residues. Germline CDR1 SGHNT, CDR2 YYREEE (reference sequence). The V gene end was trimmed by 0 bases and the J gene end by 5 bases; junction bases not matched to a gene: 5.